This entry lists 20 T cell receptor beta chains sequenced from one sample in a study of molecular identifiers for immune sequencing clone quantification. Via MiXCR, TCRdb re-called the PCR reads, giving one row per CDR3 protein. The table has over 550,000 distinct CDR3 sequences, around 25% seen once. The sequenced sample consisted of naive CD8+ T cells from blood, with Jurkat cell RNA spiked in. Stated subset: FACS-sorted CD8+CD4-CCR7+CD45RA+ naive T cells. These receptors all stem from a human donor in good health. Some libraries in this study had Jurkat cell RNA spiked in.

The CDR3 DNA reads TGTGCCAGCAGTTACGACGGGACTAGCGGACCAAATGAGCAGTTCTTC. Translating gives CASSYDGTSGPNEQFF. The chain is built from TRBV6-2 or TRBV6-3 and TRBJ2-1; 11 bases align to TRBD2. The V segment lost 2 bases and the J segment 7 bases; nucleotides outside the gene matches: 7. Germline V gene data show CDR1 as MNHEY and CDR2 as SVGEGT. The CDR3 sequence is 16 residues long.

The rearrangement links TRBV6-2 or TRBV6-3 to TRBJ2-3, with 9 bases matching TRBD2. The CDR3 length is 14 residues. Unmatched junction bases numbered 1, after V lost 2 bases and J lost 4 bases. In germline, CDR1 is MNHEY, CDR2 SVGEGT. Here the CDR3 reads CASSYGGGADTQYF. CDR3 nucleotides: TGTGCCAGCAGTTACGGCGGGGGGGCAGATACGCAGTATTTT.

This clonotype has only a few counts. This chain links TRBV7-3 with TRBJ2-2; 8 bases map to TRBD2. The CDR3 is 17 residues long. The junction had 7 bases not matched to a gene; V was cut back by 2 bases and J by 2 bases. CDR1 and CDR2 (germline): SGHTA, FQGTGA. Here the CDR3 DNA reads TGTGCCAGCAGCTTAGATCCGGGAGGGATCAACACCGGGGAGCTGTTTTTT. It yields the protein CASSLDPGGINTGELFF.

About this clonotype: A much larger clone differs from this one at a single base, so this may be a read error. The chain combines TRBV12-3 or TRBV12-4 with TRBJ2-3, with TRBD1 identical over 9 bases. Trimming cost V 5 bases and J 2 bases; bases outside gene matches: 5. This CDR3 spans 15 amino acids. The CDR3 here is CASSPQGALTDTQYF. The CDR3 bases are TGTGCCAGCAGTCCACAGGGGGCCCTCACAGATACGCAGTATTTT.

This clonotype was picked up a small number of times. The chain couples TRBV7-8 to TRBJ2-1; TRBD2 matches at 10 bases. The CDR3 loop spans 15 amino acids. Germline V gives CDR1 SGHVS, CDR2 FQNEAQ. Germline trimming cut 5 bases from V and 4 bases from J; bases unmatched to any gene: 5. Here the CDR3 reads CASSGQRGGYNEQFF. CDR3 bases: TGTGCCAGCAGCGGCCAGCGGGGGGGGTACAATGAGCAGTTCTTC. Full variable domain (missing parts from reference TRBV7-8 and TRBJ2-1): GAGVSQSPRYKVAKRGQDVALRCDPISGHVSLFWYQQALGQGPEFLTYFQNEAQLDKSGLPSDRFFAERPEGSVSTLKIQRTQQEDSAVYLCASSGQRGGYNEQFFGPGTRLTVL.

Remarks on this clonotype: At one end, the junction sequence differs from germline, possibly due to a read error. The rearrangement joins TRBV7-9 to TRBJ2-5, with 7 bases aligning to TRBD1. The CDR3 covers 15 residues. The germline V gene has CDR1 SEHNR and CDR2 FQNEAQ (reference sequence). CDR3: CASSTRQTGREPQYF. The CDR3 coding sequence is TGTGCCAGCAGCACCCGACAGACAGGGCGAGAGCCCCAGTACTTC.

This clonotype has at least ten counts. The V and J genes are TRBV6-2 or TRBV6-3 and TRBJ2-5; D call uncertain. The germline V gene has CDR1 MNHEY and CDR2 SVGEGT. The CDR3 has 13 residues. V was trimmed by 5 bases and J by 1 base, leaving 8 bases between them. The CDR3 sequence is CASSELGQETQYF. CDR3 DNA sequence: TGTGCCAGCAGTGAACTGGGCCAAGAGACCCAGTACTTC.

The table lists this clonotype with many counts. The gene calls are TRBV29-1 and TRBJ1-1; no firm D call. The CDR3 sequence is 13 residues long. With 3 bases removed from V and 3 bases from J, the gap between germline ends came to 11 bases. The germline V gene encodes CDR1 SQVTM and CDR2 ANQGSEA. The CDR3 loop reads CSVDSLSDTEAFF. The DNA for the CDR3 is TGCAGCGTTGACTCCCTGTCTGACACTGAAGCTTTCTTT.

As to this clonotype: Compared with germline, one end of the junction differs, possibly owing to a read error. The chain links TRBV2 to TRBJ2-2, with D possibly called TRBD1 or TRBD2 (5 bases each). Per germline, CDR1 SNHLY and CDR2 FYNNEI. This CDR3 spans 13 amino acids. The CDR3 reads CASKPTNTGALFF. CDR3 nucleotide sequence: TGTGCCAGCAAACCCACGAACACCGGGGCGCTGTTTTTT.

This clonotype was recorded at least ten times. This chain links TRBV24-1 with TRBJ2-7; 7 bases align to TRBD1. The CDR3 length is 15 residues. V trimming: 4 bases; J trimming: 2 bases; junction bases outside the gene matches: 7. CDR1 and CDR2 (germline): KGHDR, SFDVKD. CDR3 bases: TGTGCCACCAGTGACCCCCGGGACAGCGCCTACGAGCAGTACTTC. Its protein is CATSDPRDSAYEQYF.

There are a few counts of this clonotype. The chain couples TRBV20-1 to TRBJ2-3; TRBD2 might be the D (5 bases). From germline, CDR1 is DFQATT and CDR2 SNEGSKA (reference sequence). This CDR3 spans 17 amino acids. V was clipped by 2 bases and J by 0 bases, with 18 bases between them. The CDR3 loop is CSARMSGWDISTDTQYF. The DNA for the CDR3 is TGCAGTGCTAGAATGAGCGGTTGGGATATAAGCACAGATACGCAGTATTTT.

This clonotype has a count of ten or more. The rearrangement uses TRBV6-2 or TRBV6-3 and TRBJ1-5; possibly TRBD1 for D (5 bases). CDR3 size: 12 residues. V was trimmed by 6 bases and J by 6 bases, leaving 9 bases between them. Per germline, CDR1 MNHEY and CDR2 SVGEGT. This CDR3 is CASSMGGQPQHF. The CDR3 nucleotides are TGTGCCAGCAGCATGGGGGGTCAGCCCCAGCATTTT.

The chain couples TRBV19 to TRBJ2-7; D unclear. Trimming cost V 2 bases and J 4 bases, with 9 bases left between them. Germline CDR1 LNHDA, CDR2 SQIVND (reference sequence). The CDR3 spans 13 residues. The CDR3 loop reads CASSIMHPYEQYF. The CDR3 DNA sequence: TGTGCCAGTAGTATAATGCACCCTTACGAGCAGTACTTC.

The sample holds a few counts of this clonotype. The chain links TRBV4-3 to TRBJ2-4; 10 bases agree with TRBD2. Losses at the gene ends were 0 bases for V and 0 bases for J; bases not matched to a gene: 5. CDR3 size: 18 residues. CDR1 and CDR2 from the germline V gene are LGHNA and YSLEER. In DNA, the CDR3 is TGCGCCAGCAGCCAAGATCTAGCGGGGGTCCTAGCCAAAAACATTCAGTACTTC. It is translated as CASSQDLAGVLAKNIQYF.

The genes are TRBV13 and TRBJ2-1; 7 bases line up with TRBD1. CDR1 is PRHDT and CDR2 is FYEKMQ in the germline V gene (reference sequence). Losses at the gene ends were 0 bases for V and 2 bases for J; bases not matched to a gene: 1. This CDR3 contains 15 residues. The CDR3 protein is CASSLGTGTYNEQFF. The CDR3 nucleotides read TGTGCCAGCAGCTTAGGGACAGGGACCTACAATGAGCAGTTCTTC. Drawing the rest from reference TRBV13 and TRBJ2-1, the complete variable domain is AAGVIQSPRHLIKEKRETATLKCYPIPRHDTVYWYQQGPGQDPQFLISFYEKMQSDKGSIPDRFSAQQFSDYHSELNMSSLELGDSALYFCASSLGTGTYNEQFFGPGTRLTVL.

This clonotype was picked up many times. The rearrangement uses TRBV13 and TRBJ2-4, with a weak D call TRBD1 (5 bases). The CDR3 runs to 16 residues. Germline CDR1 reads PRHDT; CDR2 reads FYEKMQ (reference sequence). Between the trimmed V and J ends, which lost 3 bases and 5 bases, there was a span of 17 bases. The CDR3, as DNA: TGTGCCAGCAGCTTTTCCCGACAAGGGGTCCAAAACATTCAGTACTTC. Translated, it gives CASSFSRQGVQNIQYF.

This clonotype was observed at least ten times. The chain carries TRBV7-9 and TRBJ1-1, with 11 bases identical to TRBD1. Looked up from germline, CDR1 is SEHNR and CDR2 is FQNEAQ (reference sequence). V trimming: 5 bases; J trimming: 3 bases; junction bases outside the gene matches: 8. This CDR3 comprises 16 residues. In DNA form, the CDR3 reads TGTGCCAGCAGCCCATGGACAGGGGGCTGGGACACTGAAGCTTTCTTT. Amino acid sequence: CASSPWTGGWDTEAFF. Drawing the rest from reference TRBV7-9 and TRBJ1-1, the complete variable domain is DTGVSQNPRHKITKRGQNVTFRCDPISEHNRLYWYRQTLGQGPEFLTYFQNEAQLEKSRLLSDRFSAERPKGSFSTLEIQRTEQGDSAMYLCASSPWTGGWDTEAFFGQGTRLTVV.

This clonotype was seen only a few times. CDR3 in DNA: TGTGCCAGCAGCTTAGGCGGTCCGGGAGGCCGCACAGATACGCAGTATTTT. This codes for CASSLGGPGGRTDTQYF. The J gene is TRBJ2-3, the V gene TRBV7-6, with 7 bases identical to TRBD2. The CDR3 loop spans 17 amino acids. CDR1 is SGHVS and CDR2 is FNYEAQ in the germline V gene. Trimming took 1 base from V and 1 from J; bases not matched to a gene: 8.

V is TRBV7-6 and J is TRBJ1-3, with 7 nucleotides matching TRBD1. The CDR3 contains 15 residues. Germline CDR1 SGHVS, CDR2 FNYEAQ. With 5 bases clipped from V and 0 bases from J, the junction kept 4 bases outside the gene matches. Written as DNA, the CDR3 is TGTGCCAGCAGCAAGGGACAGAACTCTGGAAACACCATATATTTT. Translation gives CASSKGQNSGNTIYF.

This clonotype was seen a handful of times. This chain links TRBV4-3 with TRBJ2-1; no reliable D call. Trimming left V 0 bases short and J 1 base short, with 10 bases between. Germline CDR1 and CDR2: LGHNA and YSLEER. The CDR3 loop spans 16 amino acids. The CDR3 region has the DNA TGCGCCAGCAGCCAAGATCGAGGTACGTCCTACAATGAGCAGTTCTTC. This codes for CASSQDRGTSYNEQFF.